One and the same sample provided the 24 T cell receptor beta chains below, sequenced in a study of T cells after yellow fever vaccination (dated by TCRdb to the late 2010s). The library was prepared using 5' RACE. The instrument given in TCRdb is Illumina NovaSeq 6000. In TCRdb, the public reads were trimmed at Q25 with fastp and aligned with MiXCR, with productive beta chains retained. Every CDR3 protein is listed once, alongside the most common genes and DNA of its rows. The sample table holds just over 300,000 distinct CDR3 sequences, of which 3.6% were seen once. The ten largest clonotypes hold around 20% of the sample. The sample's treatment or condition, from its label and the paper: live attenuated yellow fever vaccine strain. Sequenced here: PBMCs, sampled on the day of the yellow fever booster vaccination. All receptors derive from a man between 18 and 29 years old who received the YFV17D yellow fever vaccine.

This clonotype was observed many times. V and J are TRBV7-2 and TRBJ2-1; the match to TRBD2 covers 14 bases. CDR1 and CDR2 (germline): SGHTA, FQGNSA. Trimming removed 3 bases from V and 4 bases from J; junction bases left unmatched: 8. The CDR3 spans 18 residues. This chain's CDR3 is CASSFRTSGGPAYNEQFF. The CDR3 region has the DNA TGTGCCAGCAGCTTCCGGACTAGCGGGGGGCCGGCTTACAATGAGCAGTTCTTC.

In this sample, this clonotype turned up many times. The DNA of the CDR3 is TGTGCCAGCAGCTTAGGCCTAAGGAAGACTAGTCGCTACAATGAGCAGTTCTTC. Protein sequence: CASSLGLRKTSRYNEQFF. V and J are TRBV7-6 and TRBJ2-1; D may be TRBD2 (6 bases). V was pared by 1 base and J by 3 bases, with 19 bases between. Germline CDR1 reads SGHVS; CDR2 reads FNYEAQ. The length of the CDR3 is 18 residues.

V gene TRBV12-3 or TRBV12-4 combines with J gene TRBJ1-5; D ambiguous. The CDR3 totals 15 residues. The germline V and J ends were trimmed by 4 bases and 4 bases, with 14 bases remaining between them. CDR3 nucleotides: TGTGCCAGCAGTTACACTCCAACCGGGAATCAGCCCCAGCATTTT. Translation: CASSYTPTGNQPQHF.

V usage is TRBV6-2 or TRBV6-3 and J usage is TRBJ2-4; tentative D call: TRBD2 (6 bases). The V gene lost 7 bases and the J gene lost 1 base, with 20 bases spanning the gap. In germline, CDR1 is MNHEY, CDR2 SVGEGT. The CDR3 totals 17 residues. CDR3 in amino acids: CASTSLEGWGAKNIQYF. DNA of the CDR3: TGTGCCAGCACCTCCCTGGAGGGCTGGGGCGCCAAAAACATTCAGTACTTC.

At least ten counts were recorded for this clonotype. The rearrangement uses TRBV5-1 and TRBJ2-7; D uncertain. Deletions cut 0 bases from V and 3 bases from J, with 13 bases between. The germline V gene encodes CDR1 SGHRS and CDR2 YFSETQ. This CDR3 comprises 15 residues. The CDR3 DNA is TGCGCCAGCAGCTTGGCGTCTAGGAACCTCTACGAGCAGTACTTC. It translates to CASSLASRNLYEQYF.

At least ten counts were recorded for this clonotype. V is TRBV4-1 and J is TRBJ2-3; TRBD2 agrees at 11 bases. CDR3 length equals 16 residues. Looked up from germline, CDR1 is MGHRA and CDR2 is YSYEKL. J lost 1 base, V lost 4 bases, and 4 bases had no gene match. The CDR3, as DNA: TGCGCCAGCAGCCGAGATAGCGGGGGGGGCACAGATACGCAGTATTTT. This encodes CASSRDSGGGTDTQYF.

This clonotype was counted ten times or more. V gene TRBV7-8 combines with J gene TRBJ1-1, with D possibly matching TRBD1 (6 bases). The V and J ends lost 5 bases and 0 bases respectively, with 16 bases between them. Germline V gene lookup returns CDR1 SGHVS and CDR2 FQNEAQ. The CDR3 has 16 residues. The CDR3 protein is CASSRWTAMLNTEAFF. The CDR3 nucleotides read TGTGCCAGCAGCAGATGGACAGCGATGCTGAACACTGAAGCTTTCTTT.

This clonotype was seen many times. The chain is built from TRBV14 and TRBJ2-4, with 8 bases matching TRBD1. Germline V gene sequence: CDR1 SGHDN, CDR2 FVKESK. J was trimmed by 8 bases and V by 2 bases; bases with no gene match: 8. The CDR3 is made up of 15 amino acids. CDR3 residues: CASSQLTGGSDIQYF. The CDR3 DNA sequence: TGTGCCAGCAGCCAACTTACAGGGGGGTCGGACATTCAGTACTTC. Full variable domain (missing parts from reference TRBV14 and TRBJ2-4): EAGVTQFPSHSVIEKGQTVTLRCDPISGHDNLYWYRRVMGKEIKFLLHFVKESKQDESGMPNNRFLAERTGGTYSTLKVQPAELEDSGVYFCASSQLTGGSDIQYFGAGTRLSVL.

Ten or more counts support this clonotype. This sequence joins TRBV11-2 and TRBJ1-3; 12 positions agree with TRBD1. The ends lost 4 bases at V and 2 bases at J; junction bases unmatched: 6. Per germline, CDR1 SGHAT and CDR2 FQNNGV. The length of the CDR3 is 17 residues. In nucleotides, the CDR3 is TGTGCCAGCAGCTCAGCGGGACAGGGGGCAGCTGGAAACACCATATATTTT. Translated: CASSSAGQGAAGNTIYF.

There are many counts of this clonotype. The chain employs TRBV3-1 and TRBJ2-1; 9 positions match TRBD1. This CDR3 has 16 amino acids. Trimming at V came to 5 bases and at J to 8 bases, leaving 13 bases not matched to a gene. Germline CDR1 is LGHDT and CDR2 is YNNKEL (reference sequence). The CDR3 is CASSSRIGTGIHEQFF. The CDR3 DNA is TGTGCCAGCAGCTCCCGGATCGGGACAGGGATCCATGAGCAGTTCTTC.

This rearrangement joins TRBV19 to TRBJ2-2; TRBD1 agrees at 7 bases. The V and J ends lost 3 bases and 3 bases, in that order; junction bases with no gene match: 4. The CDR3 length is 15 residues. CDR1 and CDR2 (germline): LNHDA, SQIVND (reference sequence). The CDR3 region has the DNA TGTGCCAGTAGTATTGGGCAGGGGGACACCGGGGAGCTGTTTTTT. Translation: CASSIGQGDTGELFF.

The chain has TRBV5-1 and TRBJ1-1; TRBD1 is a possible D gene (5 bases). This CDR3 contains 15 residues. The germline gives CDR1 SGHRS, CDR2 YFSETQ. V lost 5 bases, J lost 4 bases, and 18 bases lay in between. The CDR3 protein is CASRLLLSRVTEAFF. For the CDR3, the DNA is TGCGCCAGCAGACTCCTCTTGAGCAGGGTCACTGAAGCTTTCTTT.

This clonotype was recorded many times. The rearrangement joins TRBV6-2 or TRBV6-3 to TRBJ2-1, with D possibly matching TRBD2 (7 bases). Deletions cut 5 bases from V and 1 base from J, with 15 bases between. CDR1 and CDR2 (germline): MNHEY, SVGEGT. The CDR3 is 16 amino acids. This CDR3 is CASSTPRGGSYNEQFF. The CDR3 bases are TGTGCCAGCAGTACACCAAGGGGGGGATCCTACAATGAGCAGTTCTTC.

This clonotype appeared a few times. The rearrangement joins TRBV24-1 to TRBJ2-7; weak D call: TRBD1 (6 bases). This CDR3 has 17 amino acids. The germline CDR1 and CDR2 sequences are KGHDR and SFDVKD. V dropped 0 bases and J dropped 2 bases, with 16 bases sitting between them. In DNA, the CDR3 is TGTGCCACCAGTGATTTGCAGGGGCAGGACCATCCCTACGAGCAGTACGTC. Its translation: CATSDLQGQDHPYEQYV.

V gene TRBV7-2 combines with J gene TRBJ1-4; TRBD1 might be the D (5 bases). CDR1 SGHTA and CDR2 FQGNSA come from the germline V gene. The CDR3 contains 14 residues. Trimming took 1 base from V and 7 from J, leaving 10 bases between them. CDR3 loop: CASSLGGASEKLFF. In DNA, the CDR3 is TGTGCCAGCAGCTTAGGGGGCGCGAGTGAAAAACTGTTTTTT.

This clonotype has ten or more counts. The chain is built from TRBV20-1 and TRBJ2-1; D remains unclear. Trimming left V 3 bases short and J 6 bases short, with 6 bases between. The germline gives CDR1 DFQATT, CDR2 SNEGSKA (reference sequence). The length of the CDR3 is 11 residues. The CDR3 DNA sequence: TGCAGTGCTAGGCCGGTCAATGAGCAGTTCTTC. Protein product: CSARPVNEQFF.

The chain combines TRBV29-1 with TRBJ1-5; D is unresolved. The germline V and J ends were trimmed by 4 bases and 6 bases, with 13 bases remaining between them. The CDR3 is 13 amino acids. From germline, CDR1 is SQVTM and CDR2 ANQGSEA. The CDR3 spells CSVVGQQGQPQHF. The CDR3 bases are TGCAGCGTTGTTGGCCAGCAAGGTCAGCCCCAGCATTTT.

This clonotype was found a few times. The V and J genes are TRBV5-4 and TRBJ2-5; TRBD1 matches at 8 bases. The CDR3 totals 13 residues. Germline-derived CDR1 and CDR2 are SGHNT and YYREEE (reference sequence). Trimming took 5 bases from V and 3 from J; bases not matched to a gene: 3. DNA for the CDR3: TGTGCCAGCAGGGTGACAGGGGAAGAGACCCAGTACTTC. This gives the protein CASRVTGEETQYF.

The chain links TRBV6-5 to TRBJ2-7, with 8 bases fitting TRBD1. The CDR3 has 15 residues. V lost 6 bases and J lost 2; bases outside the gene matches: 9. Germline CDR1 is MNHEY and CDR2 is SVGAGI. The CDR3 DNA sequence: TGTGCCAGCAGACGGACAGGGCAGGGGACCTACGAGCAGTACTTC. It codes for CASRRTGQGTYEQYF.

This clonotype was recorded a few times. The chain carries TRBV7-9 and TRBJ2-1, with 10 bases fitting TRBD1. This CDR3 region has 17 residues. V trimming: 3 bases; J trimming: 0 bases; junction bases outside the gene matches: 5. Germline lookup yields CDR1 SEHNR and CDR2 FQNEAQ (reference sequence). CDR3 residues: CASSLTGGRYSYNEQFF. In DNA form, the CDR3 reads TGTGCCAGCAGCTTGACAGGGGGCCGATACTCCTACAATGAGCAGTTCTTC.

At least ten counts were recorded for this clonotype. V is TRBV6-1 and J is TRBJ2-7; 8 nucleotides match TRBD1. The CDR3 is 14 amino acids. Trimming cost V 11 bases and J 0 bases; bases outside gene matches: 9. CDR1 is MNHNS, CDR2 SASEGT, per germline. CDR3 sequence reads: CAADRGRGSYEQYV. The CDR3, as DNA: TGTGCCGCTGACAGGGGACGTGGCTCCTACGAGCAGTACGTC.

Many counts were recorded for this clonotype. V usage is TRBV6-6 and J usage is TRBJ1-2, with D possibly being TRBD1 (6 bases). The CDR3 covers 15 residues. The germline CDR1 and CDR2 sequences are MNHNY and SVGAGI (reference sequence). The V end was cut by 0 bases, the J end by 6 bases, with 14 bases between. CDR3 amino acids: CASSYSSGGEHGYTF. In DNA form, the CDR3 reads TGTGCCAGCAGTTACTCGTCGGGGGGCGAGCATGGCTACACCTTC.

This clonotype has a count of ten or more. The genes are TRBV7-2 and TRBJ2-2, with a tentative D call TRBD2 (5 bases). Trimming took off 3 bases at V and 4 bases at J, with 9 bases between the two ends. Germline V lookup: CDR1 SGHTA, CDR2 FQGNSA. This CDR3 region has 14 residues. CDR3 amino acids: CASSFRGGTGELFF. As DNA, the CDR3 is TGTGCCAGCAGCTTTCGTGGAGGCACCGGGGAGCTGTTTTTT. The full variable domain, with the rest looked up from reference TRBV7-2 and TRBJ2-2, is GAGVSQSPSNKVTEKGKDVELRCDPISGHTALYWYRQSLGQGLEFLIYFQGNSAPDKSGLPSDRFSAERTGGSVSTLTIQRTQQEDSAVYLCASSFRGGTGELFFGEGSRLTVL.

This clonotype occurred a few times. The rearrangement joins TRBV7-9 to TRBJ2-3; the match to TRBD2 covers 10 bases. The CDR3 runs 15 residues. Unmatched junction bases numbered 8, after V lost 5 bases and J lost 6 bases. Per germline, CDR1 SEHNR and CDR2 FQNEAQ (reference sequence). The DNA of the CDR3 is TGTGCCAGCAGCCAAGCGGGGGGGCCTTTTGATACGCAGTATTTT. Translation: CASSQAGGPFDTQYF.